The text below deals with one TCR beta chain. This sample was taken from a study of T cell responses to AZD1222 COVID-19 vaccine. TCRdb's copy holds only in-frame clones and misses some; the assay was immunoSEQ multiplex PCR. The data show 150,000 to 200,000 clones, around 94% seen once. Material: peripheral blood, obtained 28 days after the second dose of the MenACWY control vaccine. The clonotype originates from an adult who received the MenACWY meningococcal vaccine as a control.

In DNA, the CDR3 is TGCGCCAGCAGCTTGGCGACCGGAGGGGTCTCTGAAGCTTTCTTT. Its protein product is CASSLATGGVSEAFF. The genes are TRBV5-1 and TRBJ1-1, with D possibly matching TRBD1 (5 bases). V was pared by 0 bases and J by 6 bases, with 15 bases between. Germline assignment: CDR1 SGHRS and CDR2 YFSETQ. The CDR3 runs 15 residues. Complete variable domain (other parts from reference TRBV5-1 and TRBJ1-1): KAGVTQTPRYLIKTRGQQVTLSCSPISGHRSVSWYQQTPGQGLQFLFEYFSETQRNKGNFPGRFSGRQFSNSRSEMNVSTLELGDSALYLCASSLATGGVSEAFFGQGTRLTVV.